This TCR beta chain came from a study of cytomegalovirus exposure and HLA in healthy donors (dated by TCRdb to about 2017). About the full investigation: An earlier analysis of roughly 570 of the donors reported about 280 Gb of sequence data and approximately 120 million unique TCR beta sequences obtained from about 179 million T cells. An early release covering roughly 600 HLA-typed donors comprised about 290 gigabases of sequencing data and 65 million to 100 million unique TCR sequences. Among the approximately 400 genotyped donors, approximately 76% belonged to the genetic ancestry cluster associated with self-reported Caucasian donors. The aim of the study was to test whether cataloging public T cell receptors could identify signatures of past pathogen exposure. The T cell repertoires of 670 or so subjects were profiled by immunosequencing and related to cytomegalovirus serostatus. Along with the approximately 700-subject first cohort, a separate validation cohort of 120 different subjects was used. To predict cytomegalovirus infection status, the study brought together high-throughput TCR immunosequencing, statistical association of individual TCRs with disease status, and machine learning. A later analysis re-analyzed previously published TCR beta repertoires from 500 to 700 donors and added high-resolution HLA genotyping to study TCR occurrence patterns. The later analysis used no new phenotypic data to find candidate immune exposures, relying instead on TCR beta sequences and their occurrence across donors. In an earlier analysis of around 540 of the donors, high-throughput TCR beta sequencing was used to judge whether each TCR beta V gene segment behaved as functional or pseudogenic. Alongside the repertoire data, information on donor age, sex, ethnicity and CMV serostatus was compiled. Genome-wide SNP genotypes for about three fifths of the roughly 670 donors were used in a later genetic analysis, which treated that subset as a discovery cohort. Every repertoire in the discovery cohort had been generated on one and the same sequencing platform. Both class I and class II loci were covered by HLA typing, at four-digit resolution. The number of typed donors differed by locus: about 620-640 for A, B, C, DRB1 and DQB1; approximately 540 for DQA1; over 600 for DPA1; and 400 to 480 for DPB1. A handful of DR-DQ haplotypes were handled as single units for association and clustering because linkage in the cohort was strong. Among roughly 400 genotyped donors of the cohort, an average of around 250,000 unique TCR beta nucleotide sequences was sequenced per donor, of which roughly 18% were non-productive.

With respect to this clone: It has no known antigen specificity. No base-level quality is on record; no much larger clone is a single base apart.

From cysteine to phenylalanine, the CDR3 is 16 amino acids long. The CDR3 DNA has 48 bases and is translated from base 1. A distance of 16 bases separates the germline ends of V and J, which lose 5 bases and 1 base respectively. From a lookup of the germline V gene (reference sequence), CDR1 and CDR2 are MNHEY and SMNVEV. The library was made by the immunoSEQ multiplex PCR assay. For the multiplex PCR, a mixture combining 60 forward primers for TCR Vbeta segments and 13 reverse primers for TCR Jbeta segments was used. A multiplex PCR assay on genomic DNA amplified the CDR3 region of rearranged TCR beta genes. The amplified TCR beta libraries were sequenced on the Illumina HiSeq System as 87-base-pair reads. Regarding the original processing steps: Across the 500 to 850 repertoires, a later analysis counted tens of millions of unique TCR beta chains, roughly 11 million of which were shared by at least two donors. Raw reads were error-corrected and collapsed into unique sequences by a nearest-neighbor algorithm in which closely related sequences were merged to remove PCR and sequencing errors. CDR3 sequences were aligned to IMGT reference sequences to assign V, D and J gene segments. Each retained sequence needed at least a six-nucleotide match to both a V gene segment and a J gene segment. Rearrangements were called productive when the CDR3 lacked stop codons and stayed in frame with V and J; all others were non-productive. Following IMGT convention, CDR3 was defined as the stretch from the second conserved V-encoded cysteine up to the conserved J-encoded phenylalanine. The earlier analysis of about 500 of the donors excluded sequences that lacked an unambiguous match to a single V gene segment. In an earlier analysis of roughly 600 of the donors, a V segment was called functional when productive rearrangements were above 56.7%, and segregating when the standard deviation between donors exceeded 5%. A statistical classification framework was built for diagnosing cytomegalovirus status from the catalog of TCR beta chain sequences. A later analysis assigned V and J genes by comparing TCR nucleotide sequences with IMGT/GENE-DB human TR gene sequences. A later analysis assigned CDR3 sequences and most-parsimonious VDJ recombination scenarios with the TCRdist pipeline. A later analysis defined each TCR beta chain by its CDR3 amino acid sequence plus V-gene family, and excluded reads lacking a unique V-gene family. A later analysis removed several hundred highly shared, low-generation-probability nucleotide sequences to deal with suspected cross-contamination and a sequencing artifact. For each public chain, a later analysis derived a clonal expansion index from normalized ranks of inferred template counts within each repertoire. In a later analysis, generation probabilities were computed using a VDJ recombination model fitted to out-of-frame rearrangements, and the results were checked against IGoR. In a later analysis, TCR-TCR, TCR-HLA and TCR-CMV co-occurrence was scored with hypergeometric tests, and a repertoire-size bias correction was applied to TCR pairs. A later analysis estimated false discovery rates by permuting HLA or CMV assignments 20 times. A later analysis grouped co-occurring TCRs with DBSCAN, adding TCRdist sequence similarity when clustering within HLA-allele-positive subsets. For co-occurrence clustering, repertoires with fewer than 30,000 or more than 120,000 public chains were excluded, along with roughly five repertoires with anomalous nucleotide sharing. TCRdb obtained this table from immuneACCESS and retained in-frame rearrangements with V and J assigned. These tables miss some clones; where compared with another copy, unresolved V genes account for less than half of the shortfall, and the remainder is unexplained. V and J calls and clone size are copied from that table; D and trimming were computed from the DNA. This sample comprises under 150,000 clones, approximately 80% of them detected only once. The ten largest clones take up over 0.8% of the sample.

The cohort was made up of 500 to 800 healthy bone marrow donors. At the time of sampling, every cohort member was nominally healthy, though immune exposures that went unrecorded were likely present. The donor tested CMV seronegative, placing the donor among the approximately 360 seronegative members of the cohort. Each donor provided a peripheral blood sample, and peripheral blood mononuclear cells were used for TCR beta sequencing. The Qiagen DNeasy Blood Extraction Kit was used to extract genomic DNA from the blood cell samples. What the work shows at the level of the full study, not this receptor alone: A further reported finding was that TCR beta sequences accurately predicted the HLA-A and HLA-B alleles for most subjects in the first cohort. Because counts were too low, under 20 rarely observed V segments, including chromosome 9 orphons, were left out of the earlier analysis of about 500 of the donors. The study gave a list of under 200 TCR beta chains associated with cytomegalovirus. According to a later analysis, most CMV-associated TCR beta chains appeared to be HLA-restricted, and the HLA associations seemed to be driven largely by CMV exposure. In a later analysis, the rate of TCR association differed among HLA loci, with DRB1 alleles having the most associated TCRs and HLA-C alleles having the fewest. A later genetic analysis reported fewer N-insertions in productive TCRs among donors in an Asian-associated ancestry cluster than the approximately 700-donor mean. Because HLA typing was missing for some donors at each locus, association tests included only the typed subset. Several of the top co-occurrence clusters appeared to be linked to parvovirus B19, influenza, CMV and Epstein-Barr virus, according to a later analysis. A cluster of highly shared sequence variants was judged likely to represent a technical artifact of the sequencing pipeline. In a later genetic analysis, a missense DCLRE1C variant was associated with V-gene and J-gene trimming of TCR beta chains, and the association was replicated in an independent cohort. A few of the identified cytomegalovirus-associated TCR beta chains were confirmed in vitro to be specific for cytomegalovirus antigens. Because the 87-base-pair reads could not distinguish some IMGT-functional V segments, including TRBV6-2 and TRBV6-3, those segments were excluded. According to the authors, the approach could potentially be generalized to other disease states and immunological phenotypes. Most TCR sequences were observed very rarely across donors, whereas some public TCRs were present in many individuals. Cytomegalovirus status was reported to be diagnosed by the classifier with high specificity and sensitivity in both the original and validation cohorts. Specific HLA alleles were associated with roughly 16,000 TCR beta sequences at a false discovery rate of 0.05 in a later analysis. In a later analysis, HLA-associated TCR beta chains were found to be more clonally expanded and to have lower generation probabilities than equally common non-associated chains. In an earlier analysis of 450 to 750 of the donors, most TCR beta V segments appeared in productive rearrangements about 90% or about 30% of the time, broadly matching IMGT annotations. Correlated functional status among segregating V segments might be attributable to linkage disequilibrium, but an unknown experimental factor could not be ruled out. Assigning TCR associations to individual alleles was difficult when HLA alleles, especially DR and DQ, strongly co-occurred. The only immune exposure information available for the cohort was CMV serostatus. The cohort was sequenced for TCR beta chains only, and without alpha or paired-chain data the features that could be detected were limited. Roughly uniform sequencing depth across donors was assumed in presence/absence analyses, although this assumption may not hold.

The source material was PBMCs. The chain is encoded by TRBV27 joined to TRBJ2-3, and the D gene may be TRBD1, 6 bases matching. The TCR was taken from a woman in her sixties or seventies in good health and CMV-seronegative. The CDR3 in this case is CASSTPQGQGTDTQYF. The DNA reads as follows: TGTGCCAGCAGTACCCCACAGGGTCAGGGCACAGATACGCAGTATTTT.